Listed here is a single T cell receptor (beta chain). This entry is derived from a study of blood T cell repertoires in COVID-19. The wider study: The analysed material was cDNA or gDNA that came from T cells, B-cell-depleted T cells, or PBMCs.

The data were produced by immunoSEQ multiplex PCR, yet TCRdb's version contains in-frame clones alone and is incomplete. The sample lists roughly 150,000 clones; under 85% were seen once. The specimen was peripheral blood. The clonotype originates from a man aged 50 to 59 with active or convalescent COVID-19.

CDR3 sequence: CASSITQGSGYTF. The CDR3 bases are TGTGCCAGTAGTATAACTCAGGGGAGTGGCTACACCTTC. The V gene is TRBV19, the J gene TRBJ1-2, with D possibly TRBD1 on 6 matching bases. The CDR3 contains 13 residues. V shed 2 bases and J shed 7 bases, with 11 bases lying between them. Germline CDR1 LNHDA, CDR2 SQIVND (reference sequence).